The source of this T cell receptor (delta chain) is a study of gamma-delta T cells after stem cell transplantation. TCRdb re-analyzed the RT-PCR reads via CATT. The table records over 9,000 delta-chain clones, roughly 1.3% of them present only once. The germline CDR1 and CDR2 sequences are GEAIGNYY and EKD. The CDR3 spans 21 residues. V lost 0 bases to trimming and J lost 0 bases; unmatched junction nucleotides: 19. This clone was found a few times. The sequence was obtained from a human donor. It is not recorded whose cells these are; they may come from a transplant donor. The chain has TRDV2 and TRDJ1, with 9 bases matching TRDD3. Sequenced: gamma-delta T cells. CDR3 sequence (DNA): TGTGCCTGTGACACCCTTCCCCCGAGGGTACTGGGGGAATCCTACACCGATAAACTCATCTTT. It translates to CACDTLPPRVLGESYTDKLIF.